The 20 T cell receptor beta chains below come from one sample, sequenced in a study of OX40 agonist ivuxolimab in advanced cancers. The method was immunoSEQ multiplex PCR; TCRdb's version includes in-frame clones alone and lacks a portion of them. Of about 65,000 clones listed, around 86% are singletons. Specimen: CD4+ or CD8+ T cells sorted from blood, collected in a trial of the OX40 agonist ivuxolimab. The receptors were gathered from an adult with an advanced solid tumor such as melanoma, head and neck, liver or kidney cancer.

The gene calls are TRBV7-8 and TRBJ1-2; 10 positions agree with TRBD1. The junction had 6 bases not matched to a gene; V was cut back by 4 bases and J by 7 bases. The germline CDR1 and CDR2 sequences are SGHVS and FQNEAQ. This CDR3 region has 14 residues. CDR3 loop: CASSWDRGVVGYTF. CDR3 nucleotides: TGTGCCAGCAGCTGGGACAGGGGTGTAGTTGGCTACACCTTC.

This chain connects TRBV2 to TRBJ1-2; D possibly corresponds to TRBD1 (5 bases). CDR1 and CDR2 from the germline V gene are SNHLY and FYNNEI. The V and J ends lost 0 bases and 8 bases respectively, with 16 bases between them. CDR3 size: 15 residues. DNA of the CDR3: TGTGCCAGCAGTGAAGCGAATGGACATACGTTCGGCTACACCTTC. Amino acid sequence: CASSEANGHTFGYTF. Variable domain in full (rest from reference TRBV2 and TRBJ1-2): EPEVTQTPSHQVTQMGQEVILRCVPISNHLYFYWYRQILGQKVEFLVSFYNNEISEKSEIFDDQFSVERPDGSNFTLKIRSTKLEDSAMYFCASSEANGHTFGYTFGSGTRLTVV.

The rearrangement links TRBV5-1 to TRBJ2-1; D gene ambiguous. V lost 2 bases and J lost 8, with 5 bases in between. Germline CDR1 and CDR2: SGHRS and YFSETQ. CDR3 length equals 11 residues. This chain's CDR3 is CASSFLDEQFF. CDR3 nucleotides: TGCGCCAGCAGCTTCTTGGATGAGCAGTTCTTC.

The rearrangement uses TRBV6-1 and TRBJ2-7, with TRBD2 matching over 10 bases. The CDR3 runs to 15 residues. V gave up 3 bases and J gave up 4 bases; unmatched junction bases: 6. Looked up from germline, CDR1 is MNHNS and CDR2 is SASEGT. CDR3 loop: CASSDRAGGPYEQYF. The CDR3 coding sequence is TGTGCCAGCAGTGATAGAGCGGGGGGGCCGTACGAGCAGTACTTC.

This clone was seen just once. The rearrangement links TRBV4-1 to TRBJ1-1; 9 bases map to TRBD1. Germline CDR1 is MGHRA and CDR2 is YSYEKL. Unmatched junction bases numbered 8, after V lost 0 bases and J lost 6 bases. CDR3 length: 16 residues. CDR3 coding DNA: TGCGCCAGCAGCCAAGAAGAGAACAGGGGGCAACCTGAAGCTTTCTTT. As protein: CASSQEENRGQPEAFF.

The chain recombines TRBV27 with TRBJ1-5; D unclear. Germline V gene data show CDR1 as MNHEY and CDR2 as SMNVEV (reference sequence). Trimming took off 5 bases at V and 9 bases at J, with 11 bases between the two ends. This CDR3 contains 12 residues. CDR3 amino acids: CASSAIAGPQHF. The CDR3 coding sequence is TGTGCCAGCAGTGCTATAGCCGGGCCCCAGCATTTT.

This clone was observed once. The chain links TRBV5-4 to TRBJ2-1, with 8 nucleotides matching TRBD2. CDR1 and CDR2 (germline): SGHNT, YYREEE (reference sequence). The CDR3 spans 16 residues. V lost 4 bases, J lost 4 bases, and 10 bases stayed unmatched. CDR3: CASSRGVAGPYNEQFF. Here the CDR3 DNA reads TGTGCCAGCAGCCGCGGGGTAGCGGGGCCTTACAATGAGCAGTTCTTC. Based on the CDR3 plus reference TRBV5-4 and TRBJ2-1, the full variable domain is ETGVTQSPTHLIKTRGQQVTLRCSSQSGHNTVSWYQQALGQGPQFIFQYYREEENGRGNFPPRFSGLQFPNYSSELNVNALELDDSALYLCASSRGVAGPYNEQFFGPGTRLTVL.

The genes are TRBV2 and TRBJ1-2; D perhaps matches TRBD1 (5 bases). The germline V gene encodes CDR1 SNHLY and CDR2 FYNNEI. Trimming took 7 bases from V and 4 from J, leaving 13 bases between them. The CDR3 consists of 13 residues. CDR3 sequence (DNA): TGTGCCAGCAAACCGACAGCATCCTATGGCTACACCTTC. It is translated as CASKPTASYGYTF.

This clone appeared once. The chain combines TRBV7-3 with TRBJ2-4; D unresolved. Germline CDR1 and CDR2: SGHTA and FQGTGA. CDR3 size: 16 residues. V gave up 5 bases and J gave up 0 bases, with 14 bases separating them. In nucleotides, the CDR3 is TGTGCCAGCAGCCTCTCTCCGGCCCTAGCCAAAAACATTCAGTACTTC. Its protein product is CASSLSPALAKNIQYF.

This chain connects TRBV5-4 to TRBJ2-5, with 10 nucleotides matching TRBD2. The J segment lost 1 base and the V segment lost 0 bases, leaving 12 bases of the junction unmatched. The V gene's germline CDR1 is SGHNT and CDR2 YYREEE (reference sequence). This CDR3 is 19 amino acids long. The CDR3 reads CASSLGLAGTLAFQETQYF. In nucleotides, the CDR3 is TGTGCCAGCAGCTTGGGACTAGCGGGTACACTAGCCTTCCAAGAGACCCAGTACTTC.

The sample holds one count of this clone. The gene calls are TRBV4-3 and TRBJ1-4, with D possibly matching TRBD1 (6 bases). Germline values: CDR1 LGHNA, CDR2 YSLEER. Trimming shortened V by 1 base and J by 4 bases, and 10 bases separated the two germline ends. The CDR3 length is 15 residues. CDR3 DNA sequence: TGCGCCAGCAGCCAAGTGACAGGAGTTAATGAAAAACTGTTTTTT. As protein: CASSQVTGVNEKLFF.

In its sample, this clone was seen a few times. The chain carries TRBV10-2 and TRBJ2-3; 8 bases align to TRBD2. Trimming cost V 6 bases and J 1 base; bases outside gene matches: 0. Per germline, CDR1 WSHSY and CDR2 SAAADI. The CDR3 covers 13 residues. The CDR3 coding sequence is TGCGCCAGCAGGCGGGGGGGCACAGATACGCAGTATTTT. Translating gives CASRRGGTDTQYF.

A few counts support this clone. The V gene is TRBV6-1, the J gene TRBJ1-2; D gene unclear. The CDR3 is made up of 12 amino acids. Germline values: CDR1 MNHNS, CDR2 SASEGT. The V gene lost 7 bases and the J gene lost 4 bases, with 10 bases spanning the gap. DNA for the CDR3: TGTGCCAGCATGCAGGCCGCCTATGGCTACACCTTC. Protein sequence: CASMQAAYGYTF.

The CDR3 nucleotides are TGCGCCAGCAGCTTTCAGGCGGGGGCATCCACCTACAATGAGCAGTTCTTC. Translated, it gives CASSFQAGASTYNEQFF. The chain recombines TRBV5-1 with TRBJ2-1; possible D gene TRBD2, 7 bases. Germline CDR1 reads SGHRS; CDR2 reads YFSETQ. The CDR3 length is 17 residues. The V and J ends lost 2 bases and 2 bases respectively, with 17 bases between them.

This chain uses TRBV6-5 with TRBJ1-1; no firm D call. V was shortened by 2 bases and J by 8 bases, with 9 bases between the two germline ends. Germline V CDR1 and CDR2: MNHEY, SVGAGI. The CDR3 extends over 12 amino acids. Here the CDR3 DNA reads TGTGCCAGCAGTTACAGGGCATCCGAAGCTTTCTTT. Translating gives CASSYRASEAFF.

V is TRBV6-5 and J is TRBJ2-2, with D possibly TRBD2 on 6 matching bases. Trimming removed 0 bases from V and 2 bases from J, with 10 bases in between. Germline CDR1 is MNHEY and CDR2 is SVGAGI. The CDR3 spans 16 residues. CDR3: CASSYSIGTNTGELFF. CDR3 DNA: TGTGCCAGCAGTTACTCGATCGGGACTAACACCGGGGAGCTGTTTTTT.

The chain employs TRBV5-1 and TRBJ2-5; D gene ambiguous. The CDR3 length is 14 residues. CDR1 and CDR2 (germline): SGHRS, YFSETQ. The germline V and J ends were trimmed by 4 bases and 0 bases, with 10 bases remaining between them. This chain's CDR3 is CASSLWQDQETQYF. The CDR3 DNA is TGCGCCAGCAGCCTGTGGCAGGACCAAGAGACCCAGTACTTC.

A few counts support this clone. The gene calls are TRBV30 and TRBJ1-1; D might be TRBD1 (5 bases). From germline, CDR1 is GTSNPN and CDR2 SVGIG (reference sequence). The V gene lost 4 bases and the J gene lost 3 bases, with 6 bases spanning the gap. CDR3 length: 11 amino acids. The CDR3 protein is CAWTGHTEAFF. The CDR3 region has the DNA TGTGCCTGGACGGGGCACACTGAAGCTTTCTTT.

The V gene is TRBV5-1, the J gene TRBJ2-7, with 16 bases that match TRBD2. Germline V gives CDR1 SGHRS, CDR2 YFSETQ. This CDR3 region has 16 residues. J gave up 2 bases and V 5 bases, and 4 bases lay outside the gene matches. In DNA, the CDR3 is TGCGCCAGCAGACATGGGACTAGCGGGGGGGCCTACGAGCAGTACTTC. It specifies CASRHGTSGGAYEQYF.

The rearrangement uses TRBV10-3 and TRBJ2-4, with D possibly being TRBD2 (5 bases). The CDR3 runs to 14 residues. V dropped 2 bases and J dropped 0 bases, with 5 bases sitting between them. Looked up from germline, CDR1 is ENHRY and CDR2 is SYGVKD. DNA of the CDR3: TGTGCCATCAGTGAGGGACTAGCCAAAAACATTCAGTACTTC. Translation gives CAISEGLAKNIQYF.